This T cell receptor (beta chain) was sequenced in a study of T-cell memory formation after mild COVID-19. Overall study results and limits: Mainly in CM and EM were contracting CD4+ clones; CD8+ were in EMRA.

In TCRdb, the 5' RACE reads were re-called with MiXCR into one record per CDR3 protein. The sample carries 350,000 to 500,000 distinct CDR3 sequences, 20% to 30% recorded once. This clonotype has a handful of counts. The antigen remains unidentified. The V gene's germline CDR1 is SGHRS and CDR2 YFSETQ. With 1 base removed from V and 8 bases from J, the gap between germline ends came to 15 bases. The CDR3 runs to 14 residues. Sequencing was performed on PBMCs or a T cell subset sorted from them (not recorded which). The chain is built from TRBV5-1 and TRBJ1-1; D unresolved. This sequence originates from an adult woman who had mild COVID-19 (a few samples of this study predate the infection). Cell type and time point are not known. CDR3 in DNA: TGCGCCAGCAGCTTGACTGGGCCGGGAGAGGAAGCTTTCTTT. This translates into CASSLTGPGEEAFF.